The 19 T cell receptor beta chains presented below share a single source sample, sequenced in a study of blood T cells in healthy people across ages. A second 7 to 11 cycle PCR used barcoded and J-beta primers. TCRdb analysed the 5' RACE reads with MiXCR anew, one entry per CDR3 protein. The profile shows 1.5 million or so distinct CDR3 sequences, around 40% of them singletons. The source material was blood. These receptors were taken from a young woman in good health.

This clonotype has just a few counts. V usage is TRBV29-1 and J usage is TRBJ2-5, with 7 nucleotides matching TRBD2. The CDR3 contains 13 residues. In germline, CDR1 is SQVTM, CDR2 ANQGSEA. Trimming cost V 6 bases and J 2 bases; bases outside gene matches: 6. The CDR3 DNA reads TGCAGCGTCGACCTAGCGGTACAAGAGACCCAGTACTTC. Its protein is CSVDLAVQETQYF.

The chain uses TRBV21-1 and TRBJ2-7; the table's TRBD1 call for D was not verified on the DNA. TRBV21-1 corresponds to a pseudogene. The CDR3 is made up of 15 amino acids. The CDR3 DNA follows: TGTGCCAGCGCGATTCAGGGACAAGTGTACCACGAGCAGTACTTC. It encodes CASAIQGQVYHEQYF.

The chain combines TRBV24-1 with TRBJ2-1; 9 bases are shared with TRBD1. The CDR3 runs to 17 residues. Unmatched junction bases numbered 14, after V lost 3 bases and J lost 9 bases. Germline loops: CDR1 KGHDR, CDR2 SFDVKD. CDR3 sequence: CATSDTPDRGIFGEQFF. The CDR3 DNA is TGTGCCACCAGTGATACACCTGACAGGGGGATTTTTGGTGAGCAGTTCTTC.

The chain is built from TRBV9 and TRBJ2-3; D may match TRBD1 or TRBD2 (5 bases each). CDR1 is SGDLS and CDR2 is YYNGEE in the germline V gene. V lost 0 bases and J 4 bases, leaving 12 bases between the germline ends. This CDR3 comprises 15 residues. The CDR3 here is CASSVEGREADTQYF. DNA of the CDR3: TGTGCCAGCAGCGTAGAGGGACGAGAAGCAGATACGCAGTATTTT.

In this sample, this clonotype turned up once. The CDR3 reads CASSRSGGAGTQFF. The CDR3, as DNA: TGTGCCAGCTCTCGAAGCGGGGGGGCGGGGACCCAGTTCTTC. The chain is built from TRBV27 and TRBJ2-1; 10 nucleotides match TRBD2. CDR1 and CDR2 (germline): MNHEY, SMNVEV (reference sequence). The V gene end was trimmed by 8 bases and the J gene end by 13 bases; junction bases not matched to a gene: 14. The CDR3 consists of 14 residues.

This clonotype came up a few times. V usage is TRBV7-6 and J usage is TRBJ1-6; tentatively, D is TRBD1 (6 bases). This CDR3 is 15 amino acids long. Looked up from germline, CDR1 is SGHVS and CDR2 is FNYEAQ. V lost 3 bases and J 5 bases, leaving 11 bases between the germline ends. CDR3 in DNA: TGTGCCAGCAGCTTCCGGGACAAAAATAATTCACCCCTCCACTTT. Translation: CASSFRDKNNSPLHF.

This clonotype was seen a handful of times. The rearrangement joins TRBV4-3 to TRBJ2-4; D assignment may be TRBD1 or TRBD2 (6 bases each). The DNA matches TRBJ2-7 better at its end, which makes the J call doubtful. This CDR3 is built from 16 residues. The V gene's germline CDR1 is LGHNA and CDR2 YSLEER. For the CDR3, the DNA is TGCGCCAGCAGCCAACACATATCGAGGGGGGTTCTCGAGCAGTACTTC. Translation: CASSQHISRGVLEQYF.

The gene calls are TRBV6-6 and TRBJ2-1; D remains unclear. The DNA end favors TRBJ2-7, so the J call may be wrong. The CDR3 is made up of 14 amino acids. Germline CDR1 MNHNY, CDR2 SVGAGI (reference sequence). The CDR3 DNA is TGTGCCAGCAGTCTTACAGCCAGTAACAATGAGCAGTACTTC. Residues: CASSLTASNNEQYF.

This rearrangement joins TRBV12-5 to TRBJ1-1; D is ambiguous. In germline, CDR1 is LGHNT, CDR2 FRNRAP. The germline V and J ends were trimmed by 5 bases and 1 base, with 11 bases remaining between them. This CDR3 spans 14 amino acids. The CDR3 DNA reads TGTGCTAGTGGTCTCGATGGTCCGAACACTGAAGCTTTCTTT. Encoded protein: CASGLDGPNTEAFF.

Only one count was recorded for this clonotype. The chain recombines TRBV20-1 with TRBJ1-1; no reliable D call. The CDR3 covers 14 residues. Germline V gene data show CDR1 as DFQATT and CDR2 as SNEGSKA (reference sequence). V was cut by 0 bases and J by 0 bases, with 8 bases left in between. The CDR3 DNA reads TGCAGTGCTAGAGACGCCAGGATGAACACTGAAGCTTTCTTT. Encoded protein: CSARDARMNTEAFF.

V usage is TRBV18 and J usage is TRBJ2-7; 7 nucleotides match TRBD1. The CDR3 is made up of 15 amino acids. V was clipped by 2 bases and J by 2 bases; unmatched bases: 6. Germline V gives CDR1 KGHSH, CDR2 LQKENI. The CDR3 protein is CASSPGQVGTYEQYF. For the CDR3, the DNA is TGTGCCAGCTCACCAGGACAGGTCGGAACCTACGAGCAGTACTTC.

In its sample, this clonotype was seen a few times. The chain combines TRBV20-1 with TRBJ2-5; D possibly corresponds to TRBD2 (5 bases). The germline V and J ends were trimmed by 4 bases and 5 bases, with 11 bases remaining between them. The germline CDR1 and CDR2 sequences are DFQATT and SNEGSKA (reference sequence). CDR3 size: 12 residues. The CDR3: CSATRRLETQYF. The CDR3 region has the DNA TGCAGTGCTACTCGGAGGCTTGAGACCCAGTACTTC.

This chain joins TRBV20-1 and TRBJ2-7; D is perhaps TRBD1 (5 bases). Germline-derived CDR1 and CDR2 are DFQATT and SNEGSKA (reference sequence). Trimming took off 5 bases at V and 4 bases at J, with 12 bases between the two ends. This CDR3 has 12 amino acids. DNA of the CDR3: TGCAGTGCTGGACAACGGAATTACGAGCAGTACTTC. This translates into CSAGQRNYEQYF.

The V and J genes are TRBV25-1 and TRBJ1-3; TRBD1 might be the D (6 bases). The V and J ends lost 1 base and 4 bases respectively, with 8 bases between them. From germline, CDR1 is MGHDK and CDR2 SYGVNS. The CDR3 runs 14 residues. CDR3 loop: CASSEWGQGNTIYF. DNA for the CDR3: TGTGCCAGCAGTGAATGGGGGCAAGGAAACACCATATATTTT. The entire variable domain, with the rest obtained from reference TRBV25-1 and TRBJ1-3, is as follows: EADIYQTPRYLVIGTGKKITLECSQTMGHDKMYWYQQDPGMELHLIHYSYGVNSTEKGDLSSESTVSRIRTEHFPLTLESARPSHTSQYLCASSEWGQGNTIYFGEGSWLTVV.

The sample holds many counts of this clonotype. An end of the junction does not agree with germline; a read error may underlie this. The chain joins TRBV6-5 to TRBJ2-3, with TRBD2 identical over 9 bases. The germline CDR1 and CDR2 sequences are MNHEY and SVGAGI. The CDR3 runs 14 residues. CDR3 amino acids: CASSWGLAADTQYF. The CDR3 nucleotides read TGCGCCAGCAGCTGGGGACTAGCAGCAGATACGCAGTATTTT.

The CDR3 bases are TGTGCCAGCAGCTTAGTGGAGCTAGATACGCAGTATTTT. It encodes CASSLVELDTQYF. The chain is built from TRBV7-2 and TRBJ2-3, with no clear D. Trimming took off 1 base at V and 5 bases at J, with 7 bases between the two ends. Germline V lookup: CDR1 SGHTA, CDR2 FQGNSA. This CDR3 comprises 13 residues.

The chain has TRBV6-1 and TRBJ2-5, with D unresolved. The DNA matches TRBJ2-7 better at its end, which makes the J call doubtful. From germline, CDR1 is MNHNS and CDR2 SASEGT. CDR3 length equals 13 residues. The CDR3 loop reads CASSEAPKDEQYF. Here the CDR3 DNA reads TGTGCCAGCAGTGAAGCTCCGAAGGACGAGCAGTACTTC.

This rearrangement joins TRBV10-1 to TRBJ1-1, with 7 bases lining up with TRBD1. Trimming took 2 bases from V and 5 from J; bases not matched to a gene: 8. The CDR3 runs to 15 residues. The V gene's germline CDR1 is WNHNN and CDR2 SYGVQD (reference sequence). CDR3 nucleotides: TGCGCCAGCAGTGAGGGTACAGGGGTGGATACTGAAGCTTTCTTT. Its translation is CASSEGTGVDTEAFF.

As DNA, the CDR3 is TGCAGTGCTAGAAACGGACTAGCGGGAGTCTACAATGAGCAGTTCTTC. Protein product: CSARNGLAGVYNEQFF. The genes are TRBV20-1 and TRBJ2-1; the match to TRBD2 covers 13 bases. Trimming cost V 2 bases and J 3 bases; bases outside gene matches: 4. This CDR3 region has 16 residues. Germline CDR1 DFQATT, CDR2 SNEGSKA (reference sequence).